The T cell receptor (beta chain) described here comes from a study of blood T cell repertoires in COVID-19. Study at large: Some COVID-19 samples were acute and others convalescent; all came from the United States, Italy and Spain. T cells, B-cell-depleted T cells, or PBMCs provided the cDNA or gDNA that served as material.

This clone was picked up a small number of times. The trim removed 3 bases at V and 2 bases at J, leaving 4 bases unmatched. The CDR3 is 15 residues long. CDR1 KGHSH and CDR2 LQKENI come from the germline V gene. Authors' analysis steps: The assay estimated nucleated cells by amplifying reference gene primers. Profiled with immunoSEQ multiplex PCR; TCRdb holds only in-frame clones, not every one. The V and J calls and clone size are taken from that table; D and trimming were inferred from the DNA. The sample lists around 250,000 clones; around 86% were seen once. The receptor comes from a middle-aged woman who had recovered from COVID-19. The sample was peripheral blood. This chain joins TRBV18 and TRBJ2-1, with 7 bases lining up with TRBD1. DNA of the CDR3: TGTGCCAGCTCACCTGGACAGGACACCTACAATGAGCAGTTCTTC. Translating gives CASSPGQDTYNEQFF.